This T cell receptor beta chain was identified in a study of shared clonotypes between healthy human individuals. Sequenced by immunoSEQ multiplex PCR; TCRdb stores in-frame clones only, minus some. The table shows around 2.1 million clones, with 85% to 95% occurring only once. In regard to this clone: Its antigen remains unidentified.

Study-wide results and caveats: Clonotype sharing among donors was expected to depend on sequencing depth. In having few donors, the study represented limited genetic and exposure-history diversity.

CD45RO-negative, CCR7-selected cells formed the naive CD8 fraction, which excluded terminally differentiated effector memory CD45RA+ cells. J was trimmed by 6 bases and V by 3 bases; bases with no gene match: 3. The CDR3 extends over 13 amino acids. Germline CDR1 reads SGHDN; CDR2 reads FVKESK. The specimen sequenced was naive CD8+ T cells from PBMCs. The sequence derives from a man younger than 35 in good health. Some clones in this sample may be carry-over from other donors' samples. The chain joins TRBV14 to TRBJ1-2; 8 bases agree with TRBD1. CDR3 nucleotides: TGTGCCAGCAGCCATAGGACAGGGAATGGCTACACCTTC. As protein: CASSHRTGNGYTF.